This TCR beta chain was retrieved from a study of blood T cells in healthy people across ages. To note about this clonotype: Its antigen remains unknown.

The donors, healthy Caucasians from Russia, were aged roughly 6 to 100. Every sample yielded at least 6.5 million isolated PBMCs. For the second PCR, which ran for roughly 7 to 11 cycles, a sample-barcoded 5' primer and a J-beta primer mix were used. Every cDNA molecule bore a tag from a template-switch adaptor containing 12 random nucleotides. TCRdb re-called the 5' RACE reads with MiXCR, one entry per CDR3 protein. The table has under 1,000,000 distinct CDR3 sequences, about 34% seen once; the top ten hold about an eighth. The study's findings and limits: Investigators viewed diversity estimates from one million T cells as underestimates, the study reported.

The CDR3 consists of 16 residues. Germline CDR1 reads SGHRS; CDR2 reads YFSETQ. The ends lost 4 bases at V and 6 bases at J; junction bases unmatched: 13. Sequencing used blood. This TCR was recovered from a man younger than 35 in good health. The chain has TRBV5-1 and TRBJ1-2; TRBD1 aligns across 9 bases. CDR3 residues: CASSTRDRVPEDGYTF. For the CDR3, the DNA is TGCGCCAGCAGCACCCGGGACAGGGTTCCTGAGGATGGCTACACCTTC.